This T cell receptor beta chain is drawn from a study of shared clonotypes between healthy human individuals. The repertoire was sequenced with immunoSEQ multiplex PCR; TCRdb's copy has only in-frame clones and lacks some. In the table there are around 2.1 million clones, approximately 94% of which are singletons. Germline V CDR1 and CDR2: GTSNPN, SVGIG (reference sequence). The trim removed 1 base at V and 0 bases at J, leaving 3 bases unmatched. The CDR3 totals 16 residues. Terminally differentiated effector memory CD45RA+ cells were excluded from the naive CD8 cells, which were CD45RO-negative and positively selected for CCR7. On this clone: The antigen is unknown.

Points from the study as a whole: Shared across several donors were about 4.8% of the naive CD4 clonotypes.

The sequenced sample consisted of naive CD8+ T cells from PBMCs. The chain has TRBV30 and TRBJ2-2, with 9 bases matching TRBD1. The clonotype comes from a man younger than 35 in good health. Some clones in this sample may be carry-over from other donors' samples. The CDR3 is CAWSDRGPANTGELFF. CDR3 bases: TGTGCCTGGAGTGACAGGGGGCCCGCGAACACCGGGGAGCTGTTTTTT.